The next 20 T cell receptor beta chains were all read from a single sample in a study of T cell changes during pregnancy in multiple sclerosis (dated by TCRdb to between 2018 and 2021). The library was made by the immunoSEQ multiplex PCR assay. As stored in TCRdb, this immuneACCESS dataset retains in-frame rearrangements with V and J assigned. A fraction of the clones does not appear; measured against another copy, unresolved V genes explain less than half of the discrepancy, and the remainder lacks a known reason. This sample comprises tens of thousands of clones, about 96% of them detected only once. Clones ranked in the top ten supply approximately 2.5% of the sample. This specimen consisted of CD8+ T cells from peripheral blood mononuclear cells, obtained after pregnancy. The receptors come from a female donor with multiple sclerosis, enrolled in a pregnancy study.

V is TRBV11-2 and J is TRBJ2-3, with 9 bases lining up with TRBD2. V shed 5 bases, J shed 1 base, and the junction held 4 bases outside the gene matches. CDR3 length: 15 amino acids. CDR1 is SGHAT, CDR2 FQNNGV, per germline. CDR3 amino acids: CASSPRTSGTDTQYF. The CDR3 DNA reads as TGTGCCAGCAGCCCCCGGACTAGCGGCACAGATACGCAGTATTTT.

The chain couples TRBV6-5 to TRBJ2-7; 8 nucleotides align to TRBD1. Germline CDR1 MNHEY, CDR2 SVGAGI. This CDR3 has 12 amino acids. V gave up 6 bases and J gave up 4 bases; unmatched junction bases: 2. In nucleotides, the CDR3 is TGTGCCAGCAGAACAGGGGGTTACGAGCAGTACTTC. Translated: CASRTGGYEQYF.

The CDR3 here is CASSSGGEQFF. CDR3 sequence (DNA): TGTGCCAGCAGCTCAGGGGGGGAGCAGTTCTTC. This chain connects TRBV7-9 to TRBJ2-1; TRBD1 is a possible D gene (7 bases). This CDR3 is built from 11 residues. V shed 4 bases and J shed 10 bases, with 8 bases lying between them. The germline V gene encodes CDR1 SEHNR and CDR2 FQNEAQ (reference sequence).

This sequence joins TRBV4-3 and TRBJ2-1; the match to TRBD2 covers 9 bases. Losses at the gene ends were 4 bases for V and 2 bases for J; bases not matched to a gene: 6. The CDR3 covers 16 residues. Germline V gives CDR1 LGHNA, CDR2 YSLEER. The CDR3 loop is CASSPTSGFTYNEQFF. CDR3 coding DNA: TGCGCCAGCAGCCCGACTAGCGGCTTTACCTACAATGAGCAGTTCTTC.

Of note for this clone: This specimen includes other DNA sequences encoding the same CDR3. This chain uses TRBV27 with TRBJ2-1; TRBD2 matches 9 bases. Germline V gives CDR1 MNHEY, CDR2 SMNVEV (reference sequence). J gave up 5 bases and V 5 bases, and 7 bases lay outside the gene matches. CDR3 length: 15 amino acids. The CDR3 reads CASSLGLAGNNEQFF. CDR3 DNA sequence: TGTGCCAGCAGTCTGGGGCTAGCGGGAAACAATGAGCAGTTCTTC.

The DNA of the CDR3 is TGTGCCAGCAGCTCCAACTCCGGGACAGGGGGTAGCACAGATACGCAGTATTTT. Amino acid sequence: CASSSNSGTGGSTDTQYF. The chain has TRBV7-9 and TRBJ2-3, with 11 bases lining up with TRBD1. J was trimmed by 0 bases and V by 4 bases; bases with no gene match: 9. In germline, CDR1 is SEHNR, CDR2 FQNEAQ (reference sequence). The CDR3 has 18 residues.

V and J are TRBV27 and TRBJ2-1, with a tentative D call TRBD2 (6 bases). CDR1 and CDR2 from the germline V gene are MNHEY and SMNVEV (reference sequence). This CDR3 has 14 residues. The germline V and J ends were trimmed by 1 base and 7 bases, with 11 bases remaining between them. The CDR3: CASSLFRAGNEQFF. The CDR3 bases are TGTGCCAGCAGTTTATTTCGTGCGGGGAATGAGCAGTTCTTC.

V gene TRBV5-1 combines with J gene TRBJ2-1; 8 nucleotides align to TRBD2. The ends lost 0 bases at V and 9 bases at J; junction bases unmatched: 17. The CDR3 length is 18 residues. CDR1 and CDR2 from the germline V gene are SGHRS and YFSETQ. The CDR3 spells CASSLGGVISGRGAEQFF. CDR3 nucleotides: TGCGCCAGCAGCTTGGGGGGGGTTATAAGCGGGAGAGGTGCTGAGCAGTTCTTC.

The V gene is TRBV19, the J gene TRBJ2-5; 12 bases align to TRBD2. Germline V gene lookup returns CDR1 LNHDA and CDR2 SQIVND (reference sequence). The V gene end was trimmed by 5 bases and the J gene end by 4 bases; junction bases not matched to a gene: 8. The CDR3 is made up of 16 amino acids. The CDR3 here is CASSGRLAGVGETQYF. Here the CDR3 DNA reads TGTGCCAGTAGTGGACGACTAGCGGGAGTGGGAGAGACCCAGTACTTC.

The chain carries TRBV29-1 and TRBJ2-1; 7 bases line up with TRBD2. The CDR3 is made up of 13 amino acids. From germline, CDR1 is SQVTM and CDR2 ANQGSEA. Losses at the gene ends were 5 bases for V and 15 bases for J; bases not matched to a gene: 16. Written as DNA, the CDR3 is TGCAGCGTTTTTGCTTCGGGCGGGAGTCTTCTGTTCTTC. Translation gives CSVFASGGSLLFF.

The chain is built from TRBV5-6 and TRBJ1-1; D call uncertain. V dropped 0 bases and J dropped 5 bases, with 11 bases sitting between them. CDR3 length: 14 residues. Germline CDR1 SGHDT, CDR2 YYEEEE. The CDR3 DNA reads TGTGCCAGCAGCTTGGCCGGAGGAGGAACTGAAGCTTTCTTT. It yields the protein CASSLAGGGTEAFF.

The chain joins TRBV4-1 to TRBJ1-6; TRBD1 might be the D (5 bases). Trimming took 2 bases from V and 12 from J, leaving 8 bases between them. The V gene's germline CDR1 is MGHRA and CDR2 YSYEKL. The CDR3 is 12 amino acids. The CDR3 loop reads CASSQQGLPLHF. CDR3 nucleotide sequence: TGCGCCAGCAGCCAACAGGGTTTACCCCTCCACTTT.

This chain uses TRBV4-1 with TRBJ2-7, with D hard to call. The V end lost 1 base, the J end lost 5 bases, and 3 bases lay between the germline ends. The CDR3 runs to 11 residues. Germline CDR1 MGHRA, CDR2 YSYEKL. The chain's CDR3 is CASSQANEQYF. The CDR3 DNA sequence: TGCGCCAGCAGCCAAGCAAACGAGCAGTACTTC.

This chain links TRBV29-1 with TRBJ2-2; TRBD2 agrees at 11 bases. The V and J ends lost 3 bases and 5 bases, in that order; junction bases with no gene match: 11. The CDR3 length is 17 residues. The germline V gene has CDR1 SQVTM and CDR2 ANQGSEA. CDR3 sequence: CSVDRGTTSGITGELFF. The DNA of the CDR3 is TGCAGCGTTGATCGGGGGACGACTAGCGGGATAACCGGGGAGCTGTTTTTT.

The rearrangement links TRBV28 to TRBJ2-3; 7 nucleotides match TRBD2. Germline-derived CDR1 and CDR2 are MDHEN and SYDVKM. V shed 6 bases and J 2 bases; nucleotides not matched to a gene: 14. This CDR3 is 17 amino acids long. CDR3 residues: CASSRPRLAAPTDTQYF. In DNA, the CDR3 is TGTGCCAGCAGCCGCCCCCGCCTAGCGGCCCCCACAGATACGCAGTATTTT.

The chain recombines TRBV19 with TRBJ1-2; no clear D gene. V was trimmed by 3 bases and J by 5 bases, leaving 10 bases between them. Per the germline V gene, CDR1 is LNHDA and CDR2 is SQIVND (reference sequence). The CDR3 has 13 amino acids. In DNA, the CDR3 is TGTGCCAGTAGTATGGTAGCTTTTTATGGCTACACCTTC. Translation: CASSMVAFYGYTF.

This rearrangement joins TRBV28 to TRBJ1-5; 8 bases line up with TRBD1. The V gene's germline CDR1 is MDHEN and CDR2 SYDVKM. CDR3 length equals 14 residues. Trimming cost V 5 bases and J 3 bases; bases outside gene matches: 3. CDR3 loop: CASSPDRANQPQHF. Written as DNA, the CDR3 is TGTGCCAGCAGTCCGGACAGGGCCAATCAGCCCCAGCATTTT.

The rearrangement links TRBV27 to TRBJ2-7; tentatively, D is TRBD1 (5 bases). CDR1 and CDR2 (germline): MNHEY, SMNVEV (reference sequence). Trimming removed 2 bases at V and 3 bases at J, with 8 bases between. The CDR3 loop spans 13 amino acids. DNA for the CDR3: TGTGCCAGCAGTTTAGACAGCCGCTACGAGCAGTACTTC. Translated, it gives CASSLDSRYEQYF.

The gene calls are TRBV2 and TRBJ2-1; TRBD2 matches 13 bases. Unmatched junction bases numbered 14, after V lost 7 bases and J lost 5 bases. The germline V gene has CDR1 SNHLY and CDR2 FYNNEI. CDR3 length: 18 amino acids. This CDR3 reads CASKVPRTSGSFNNEQFF. DNA of the CDR3: TGTGCCAGCAAGGTACCCCGGACTAGCGGGAGTTTTAACAATGAGCAGTTCTTC. The variable domain in full, with the rest retrieved from reference TRBV2 and TRBJ2-1, is EPEVTQTPSHQVTQMGQEVILRCVPISNHLYFYWYRQILGQKVEFLVSFYNNEISEKSEIFDDQFSVERPDGSNFTLKIRSTKLEDSAMYFCASKVPRTSGSFNNEQFFGPGTRLTVL.

The CDR3 nucleotides read TGCGCCAGCAGCTTGGGACAGGGCCTTAGCACCGGGGAGCTGTTTTTT. Its protein product is CASSLGQGLSTGELFF. The gene calls are TRBV5-1 and TRBJ2-2; 7 nucleotides line up with TRBD1. Germline V gene sequence: CDR1 SGHRS, CDR2 YFSETQ. The V gene end was trimmed by 0 bases and the J gene end by 4 bases; junction bases not matched to a gene: 6. The CDR3 consists of 16 residues.